The next 8 T cell receptor beta chains were all read from a single sample in a study of PD-L1 blockade in urothelial cancer. The assay was immunoSEQ multiplex PCR, and TCRdb's table has in-frame clones only and misses some. The sample includes some 100,000 clones, roughly nine tenths seen only once; the top ten take approximately 1%. The sequences come from PBMCs, collected around atezolizumab (anti-PD-L1) treatment. The source is a woman older than 75 with urothelial cancer.

This chain connects TRBV5-1 to TRBJ2-2; 8 nucleotides match TRBD2. CDR3 length: 17 residues. After removal of 6 bases from V and 1 base from J, the junction contained 11 bases not matched to a gene. Germline loops: CDR1 SGHRS, CDR2 YFSETQ. In DNA, the CDR3 is TGCGCCAGCAATAGCGGGGCTGGGCTGATGAACACCGGGGAGCTGTTTTTT. Translation: CASNSGAGLMNTGELFF.

The chain has TRBV11-2 and TRBJ2-5, with TRBD2 matching over 13 bases. The CDR3 is made up of 15 amino acids. From germline, CDR1 is SGHAT and CDR2 FQNNGV. Germline trimming cut 5 bases from V and 2 bases from J; bases unmatched to any gene: 2. In DNA form, the CDR3 reads TGTGCCAGCAGCGTGACTAGCGGGGGGCAAGAGACCCAGTACTTC. Its protein is CASSVTSGGQETQYF.

The rearrangement uses TRBV5-1 and TRBJ2-7; 12 bases agree with TRBD1. Germline lookup yields CDR1 SGHRS and CDR2 YFSETQ. This CDR3 contains 15 residues. After removal of 0 bases from V and 7 bases from J, the junction contained 5 bases not matched to a gene. Here the CDR3 reads CASSLGGQGAGEQYF. DNA for the CDR3: TGCGCCAGCAGCTTGGGGGGACAGGGGGCCGGTGAGCAGTACTTC.

The chain joins TRBV25-1 to TRBJ1-2, with 7 bases lining up with TRBD1. This CDR3 is 15 amino acids long. Per germline, CDR1 MGHDK and CDR2 SYGVNS. The trim removed 4 bases at V and 5 bases at J, leaving 10 bases unmatched. The CDR3 reads CASSGRAGGEYGYTF. The CDR3 DNA follows: TGTGCCAGCAGTGGGAGGGCAGGGGGAGAGTATGGCTACACCTTC.

This sequence joins TRBV6-4 and TRBJ1-1; 8 bases line up with TRBD1. V lost 6 bases to trimming and J lost 3 bases; unmatched junction nucleotides: 6. CDR1 and CDR2 (germline): MRHNA, SNTAGT. CDR3 length equals 14 residues. CDR3 nucleotides: TGTGCCAGCAGACCCGGACAGGGTTACACTGAAGCTTTCTTT. It is translated as CASRPGQGYTEAFF.

V usage is TRBV30 and J usage is TRBJ1-5; D gene unclear. The length of the CDR3 is 17 residues. Germline V gene data show CDR1 as GTSNPN and CDR2 as SVGIG (reference sequence). The germline V and J ends were trimmed by 4 bases and 2 bases, with 21 bases remaining between them. For the CDR3, the DNA is TGTGCCTGGACCAAGGAGAGTTCCATAGCAGGCAATCAGCCCCAGCATTTT. Translating gives CAWTKESSIAGNQPQHF.

The CDR3 spells CASSRGTGVVETQYF. CDR3 DNA: TGTGCCAGCAGCCGGGGGACAGGGGTGGTAGAGACCCAGTACTTC. The rearrangement joins TRBV11-2 to TRBJ2-5; 10 nucleotides align to TRBD1. In germline, CDR1 is SGHAT, CDR2 FQNNGV. Trimming at V came to 5 bases and at J to 4 bases, leaving 7 bases not matched to a gene. The CDR3 sequence is 15 residues long.

The chain has TRBV18 and TRBJ2-3; possible D gene TRBD2, 6 bases. Germline lookup yields CDR1 KGHSH and CDR2 LQKENI. V was cut by 1 base and J by 1 base, with 6 bases left in between. CDR3 length: 14 residues. DNA for the CDR3: TGTGCCAGCTCACCACAGCGGGGCACAGATACGCAGTATTTT. It codes for CASSPQRGTDTQYF.